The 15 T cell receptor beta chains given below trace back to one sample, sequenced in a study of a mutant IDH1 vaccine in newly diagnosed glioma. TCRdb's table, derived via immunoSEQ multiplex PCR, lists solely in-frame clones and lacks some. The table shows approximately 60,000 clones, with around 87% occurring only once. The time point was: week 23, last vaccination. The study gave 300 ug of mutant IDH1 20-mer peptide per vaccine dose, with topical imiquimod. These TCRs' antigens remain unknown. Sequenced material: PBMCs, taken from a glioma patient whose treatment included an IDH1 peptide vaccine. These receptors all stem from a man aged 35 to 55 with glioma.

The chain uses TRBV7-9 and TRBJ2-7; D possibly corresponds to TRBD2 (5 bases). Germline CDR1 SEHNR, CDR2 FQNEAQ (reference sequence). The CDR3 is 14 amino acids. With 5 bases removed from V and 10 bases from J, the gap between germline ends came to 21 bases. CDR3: CASSPGGRPIFQYF. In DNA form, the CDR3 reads TGTGCCAGCAGCCCCGGAGGACGCCCGATTTTCCAGTACTTC.

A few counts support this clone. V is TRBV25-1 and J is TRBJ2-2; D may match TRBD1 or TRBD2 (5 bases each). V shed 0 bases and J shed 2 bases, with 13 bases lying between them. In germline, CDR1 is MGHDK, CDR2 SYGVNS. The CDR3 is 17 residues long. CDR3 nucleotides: TGTGCCAGCAGTGAATATGGAGGCTGGGGCAACACCGGGGAGCTGTTTTTT. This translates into CASSEYGGWGNTGELFF.

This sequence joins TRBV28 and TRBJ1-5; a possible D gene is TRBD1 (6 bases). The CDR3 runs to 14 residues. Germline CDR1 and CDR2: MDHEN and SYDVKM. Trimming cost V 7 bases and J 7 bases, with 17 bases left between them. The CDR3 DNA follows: TGTGCCAGCACTCTGGGGGGGGCCGGGCAGCCCCAGCATTTT. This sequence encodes CASTLGGAGQPQHF.

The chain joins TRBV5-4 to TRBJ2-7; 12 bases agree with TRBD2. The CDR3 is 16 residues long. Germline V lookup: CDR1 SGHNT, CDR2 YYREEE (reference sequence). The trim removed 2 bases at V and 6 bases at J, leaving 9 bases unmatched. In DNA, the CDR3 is TGTGCCAGCAGCTTCGGACTAGCGGGGTCCCTGGGCGAGCAGTACTTC. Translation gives CASSFGLAGSLGEQYF.

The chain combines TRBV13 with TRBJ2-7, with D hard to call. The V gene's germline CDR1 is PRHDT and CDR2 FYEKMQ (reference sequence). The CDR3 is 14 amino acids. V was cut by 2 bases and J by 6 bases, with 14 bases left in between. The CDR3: CASSLTEASSEQYF. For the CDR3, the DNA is TGTGCCAGCAGCTTAACCGAGGCCAGCAGCGAGCAGTACTTC.

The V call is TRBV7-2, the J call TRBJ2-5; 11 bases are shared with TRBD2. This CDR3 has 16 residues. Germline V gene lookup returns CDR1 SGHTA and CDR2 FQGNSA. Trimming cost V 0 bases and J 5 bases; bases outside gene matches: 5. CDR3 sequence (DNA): TGTGCCAGCAGCTTAGCGCTAGCGGGAGGCAGGGAGACCCAGTACTTC. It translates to CASSLALAGGRETQYF.

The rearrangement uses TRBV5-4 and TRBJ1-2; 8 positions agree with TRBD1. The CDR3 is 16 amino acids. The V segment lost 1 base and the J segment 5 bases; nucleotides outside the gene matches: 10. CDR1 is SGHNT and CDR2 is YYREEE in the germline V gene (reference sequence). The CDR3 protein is CASSLIGQGLRYGYTF. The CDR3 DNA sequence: TGTGCCAGCAGCTTGATCGGACAGGGACTTAGATATGGCTACACCTTC.

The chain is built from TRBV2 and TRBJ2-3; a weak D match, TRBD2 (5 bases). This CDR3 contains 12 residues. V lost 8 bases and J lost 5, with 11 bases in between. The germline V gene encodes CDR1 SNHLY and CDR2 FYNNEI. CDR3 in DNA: TGTGCCAGCCTGGAGGAAGGAGATACGCAGTATTTT. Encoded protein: CASLEEGDTQYF.

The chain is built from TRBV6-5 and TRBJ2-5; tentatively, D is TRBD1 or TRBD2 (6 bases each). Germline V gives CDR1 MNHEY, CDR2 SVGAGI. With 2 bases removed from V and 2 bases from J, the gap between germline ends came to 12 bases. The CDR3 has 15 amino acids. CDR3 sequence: CASSYGRGGQETQYF. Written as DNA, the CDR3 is TGTGCCAGCAGTTACGGTCGAGGGGGGCAAGAGACCCAGTACTTC.

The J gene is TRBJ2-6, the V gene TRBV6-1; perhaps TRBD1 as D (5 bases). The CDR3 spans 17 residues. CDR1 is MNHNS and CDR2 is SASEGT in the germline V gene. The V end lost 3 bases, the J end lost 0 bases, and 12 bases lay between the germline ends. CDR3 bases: TGTGCCAGCAGTGAGTCCACAGGAACCTCTGGGGCCAACGTCCTGACTTTC. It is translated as CASSESTGTSGANVLTF.

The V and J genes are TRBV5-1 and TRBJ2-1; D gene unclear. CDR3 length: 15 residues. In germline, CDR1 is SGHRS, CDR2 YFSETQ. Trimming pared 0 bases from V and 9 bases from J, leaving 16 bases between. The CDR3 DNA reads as TGCGCCAGCAGCTTGGTAGAGAGAGGACGTAGTGAGCAGTTCTTC. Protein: CASSLVERGRSEQFF.

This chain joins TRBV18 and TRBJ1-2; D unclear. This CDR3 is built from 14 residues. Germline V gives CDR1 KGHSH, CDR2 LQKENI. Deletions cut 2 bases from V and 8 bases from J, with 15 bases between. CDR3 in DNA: TGTGCCAGCTCACCAACCGCCTCGGTGAACGGCTACACCTTC. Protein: CASSPTASVNGYTF.

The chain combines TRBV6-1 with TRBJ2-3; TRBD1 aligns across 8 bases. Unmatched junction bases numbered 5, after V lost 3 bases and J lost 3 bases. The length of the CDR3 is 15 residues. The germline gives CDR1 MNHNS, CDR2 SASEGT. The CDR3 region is CASSDSRDRTDTQYF. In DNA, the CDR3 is TGTGCCAGCAGTGATAGCCGGGACAGGACAGATACGCAGTATTTT.

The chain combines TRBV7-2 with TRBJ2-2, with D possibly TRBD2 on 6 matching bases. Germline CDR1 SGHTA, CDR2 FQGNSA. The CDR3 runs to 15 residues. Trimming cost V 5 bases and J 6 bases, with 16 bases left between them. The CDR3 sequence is CASSPRDFAAGELFF. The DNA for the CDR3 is TGTGCCAGCAGCCCCCGGGACTTTGCCGCCGGGGAGCTGTTTTTT.

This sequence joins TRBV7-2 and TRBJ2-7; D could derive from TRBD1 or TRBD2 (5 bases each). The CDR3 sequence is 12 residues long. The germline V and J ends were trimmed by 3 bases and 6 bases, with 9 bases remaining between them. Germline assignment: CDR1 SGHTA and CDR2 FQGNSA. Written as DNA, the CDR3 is TGTGCCAGCAGCTTCATTGGGGGCGAGCAGTACTTC. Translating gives CASSFIGGEQYF.